The 9 T cell receptor beta chains presented below share a single source sample, sequenced in a study of CD8+ T cells in alopecia areata. The sample's treatment: oral pan-JAK inhibitor, 5-10 mg twice daily. In each case, RNA was isolated and then reverse transcribed into cDNA as the sequencing template. Sequencing used immunoSEQ multiplex PCR; TCRdb keeps in-frame clones, though not all of them. The table lists 150,000 or so clones, around 86% of them singletons, with around 13% in the top ten. The sequencing used CD8+ T cells sorted from blood, collected at week 4, from a patient treated with tofacitinib. All receptors derive from a human donor with alopecia areata.

This clone has only one observation. J is TRBJ2-7 and V is TRBV7-2; 7 bases map to TRBD1. The CDR3 runs 14 residues. V gave up 6 bases and J gave up 2 bases; unmatched junction bases: 7. Per the germline V gene, CDR1 is SGHTA and CDR2 is FQGNSA. CDR3 nucleotide sequence: TGTGCCAGCAGACAGACAGGGTCGGCCTACGAGCAGTACTTC. Encoded protein: CASRQTGSAYEQYF.

Notes on this clone: Other DNA sequences in this sample translate to the same CDR3. The chain recombines TRBV27 with TRBJ2-1, with TRBD2 as a possible D gene (6 bases). This CDR3 is built from 15 residues. Germline V gene sequence: CDR1 MNHEY, CDR2 SMNVEV (reference sequence). V lost 6 bases to trimming and J lost 4 bases, with 16 bases between them. The CDR3 loop is CASSSSGLIYNEQFF. CDR3 in DNA: TGTGCCAGCAGCTCCTCGGGACTTATTTACAATGAGCAGTTCTTC.

The chain is built from TRBV27 and TRBJ2-1; D perhaps matches TRBD1 (6 bases). The V and J ends lost 4 bases and 10 bases respectively, with 11 bases between them. Germline assignment: CDR1 MNHEY and CDR2 SMNVEV (reference sequence). The CDR3 extends over 12 amino acids. The CDR3 DNA is TGTGCCAGCAGTTCGGCAGGGGTAGAGCAGTTCTTC. Amino acids: CASSSAGVEQFF.

In its sample, this clone was seen a few times. CDR3 nucleotides: TGTGCCAGCAGCTCTCTGGGGCGGGGGAGCTCCTACAATGAGCAGTTCTTC. It translates to CASSSLGRGSSYNEQFF. The chain recombines TRBV7-2 with TRBJ2-1, with 7 nucleotides matching TRBD2. Per the germline V gene, CDR1 is SGHTA and CDR2 is FQGNSA. This CDR3 spans 17 amino acids. V trimming: 4 bases; J trimming: 0 bases; junction bases outside the gene matches: 9.

The genes are TRBV29-1 and TRBJ1-2, with a possible D match to TRBD1 (6 bases). V lost 3 bases and J lost 3, with 11 bases in between. The germline gives CDR1 SQVTM, CDR2 ANQGSEA. The CDR3 spans 13 residues. The DNA for the CDR3 is TGCAGCGTTGAGGGGGGGCTAGACTATGGCTACACCTTC. This translates into CSVEGGLDYGYTF.

J is TRBJ2-5 and V is TRBV4-1; the match to TRBD2 covers 11 bases. The J call may not be correct, given that the DNA end is closer to TRBJ2-7. The germline gives CDR1 MGHRA, CDR2 YSYEKL. The CDR3 has 16 amino acids. The CDR3 spells CASSQAGLAGGYEQYF. The CDR3 nucleotides read TGCGCCAGCAGCCAAGCAGGACTAGCGGGCGGCTACGAGCAGTACTTC.

V and J are TRBV13 and TRBJ2-4; D is uncertain. This CDR3 has 15 residues. The V end was cut by 0 bases, the J end by 0 bases, with 6 bases between. From germline, CDR1 is PRHDT and CDR2 FYEKMQ (reference sequence). CDR3 in DNA: TGTGCCAGCAGCTTAGGACATCTAGCCAAAAACATTCAGTACTTC. Protein sequence: CASSLGHLAKNIQYF.

The V call is TRBV5-6, the J call TRBJ2-7; D ambiguous. The germline CDR1 and CDR2 sequences are SGHDT and YYEEEE. V lost 0 bases and J lost 5, with 12 bases in between. The CDR3 loop spans 14 amino acids. The CDR3 is CASSLGRSMDEQYF. The CDR3 DNA is TGTGCCAGCAGCTTGGGGAGATCTATGGACGAGCAGTACTTC.

V is TRBV29-1 and J is TRBJ1-2; tentative D call: TRBD1 (5 bases). V was clipped by 0 bases and J by 2 bases, with 22 bases between them. The CDR3 spans 18 residues. Germline assignment: CDR1 SQVTM and CDR2 ANQGSEA. In nucleotides, the CDR3 is TGCAGCGTTGAAGATTGGAAGTCTTCCGGGACGCGGAACTATGGCTACACCTTC. It yields the protein CSVEDWKSSGTRNYGYTF.